This TCR beta chain was identified in a study of cytomegalovirus exposure and HLA in healthy donors. Regarding the study as a whole: Sequencing depth roughly uniform across donors was assumed in presence/absence analyses.

Concerning this clone itself: Its matching antigen is unknown.

The length of the CDR3 is 15 residues. Germline CDR1 SGHRS, CDR2 YFSETQ. The V end was cut by 0 bases, the J end by 4 bases, with 12 bases between. The PCR had 60 Vbeta and 13 Jbeta primers. The repertoire was sequenced with immunoSEQ multiplex PCR; TCRdb's copy has only in-frame clones and lacks some. The repertoire holds 200,000 to 300,000 clones, approximately 84% seen once, with approximately 2% in the top ten. The chain links TRBV5-1 to TRBJ2-3, with D maybe TRBD2 (6 bases). The sequenced material came from PBMCs. This receptor was obtained from a woman between 40 and 55 years old in good health and CMV-seropositive. The CDR3 here is CASSLGMGGSDTQYF. The CDR3, as DNA: TGCGCCAGCAGCTTGGGAATGGGAGGTTCAGATACGCAGTATTTT. The full variable domain, its missing parts supplied by reference TRBV5-1 and TRBJ2-3, is KAGVTQTPRYLIKTRGQQVTLSCSPISGHRSVSWYQQTPGQGLQFLFEYFSETQRNKGNFPGRFSGRQFSNSRSEMNVSTLELGDSALYLCASSLGMGGSDTQYFGPGTRLTVL.